This TCR beta chain was sequenced for a study of spatial heterogeneity in lung cancer. Described time point: sample taken at primary tumor resection. Sequencing of whole RNA from tumor, nontumor lung or frozen PBMC involved no sorting. Patients with untreated early-stage non-small cell lung cancer, numbering approximately 79, were the donors. The germline V and J ends were trimmed by 5 bases and 0 bases, with 8 bases remaining between them. The CDR3 runs to 13 residues. From germline, CDR1 is MNHEY and CDR2 SVGEGT. There are many counts of this clonotype. TCRdb recomputed calls from the 5' RACE reads with MiXCR, one row per CDR3 protein. The sample carries approximately 12,000 distinct CDR3 sequences, over 11% recorded once.

The chain combines TRBV6-2 or TRBV6-3 with TRBJ2-7, with D maybe TRBD1 (6 bases). This specimen was PBMCs, taken at surgery. The receptor comes from a female donor with early-stage non-small cell lung cancer. This CDR3 reads CASSRDTSYEQYF. Here the CDR3 DNA reads TGTGCCAGCAGTCGGGACACCTCCTACGAGCAGTACTTC.